Detailed here is one TCR beta chain. Its antigen is unknown. This entry belongs to a study of shared clonotypes between healthy human individuals. The J segment lost 4 bases and the V segment lost 5 bases, leaving 4 bases of the junction unmatched. Germline V lookup: CDR1 MNHEY, CDR2 SMNVEV (reference sequence). The CDR3 contains 15 residues. Study-level findings and limits: The donor pool, a small one, limited the genetic and exposure-history diversity represented. Non-shared clonotypes had lower generation probabilities than clonotypes shared by all four sorted-subset donors.

The method was immunoSEQ multiplex PCR; TCRdb's version includes in-frame clones alone and lacks a portion of them. The sample holds some 2.3 million clones, 85% to 95% seen once. The chain has TRBV27 and TRBJ1-6; 8 bases line up with TRBD1. This receptor was obtained from a man aged 18-30 years in good health. Some clones in this sample may be carry-over from other donors' samples. The sequencing sample was made of naive CD4+ T cells from PBMCs. The subset denotes: CD45RA+ positively selected. CDR3 coding DNA: TGTGCCAGCAGTATGGGACAGGTTTATAATTCACCCCTCCACTTT. Amino acid sequence: CASSMGQVYNSPLHF.